This is a list of T cell receptor beta chains from one sample in a study of blood T cell repertoires in COVID-19. The table came from immunoSEQ multiplex PCR; TCRdb's copy has only in-frame clones and leaves some out. The top ten hold 3.1% of the sample, which has 40,000 to 50,000 clones, approximately 90% seen once. Sequencing was carried out using PBMCs or T cells enriched from blood (not recorded which). The receptor set was obtained from a woman in her fifties or sixties who had recovered from COVID-19. CDR3s include the opening cysteine and the closing phenylalanine or tryptophan. A D gene is named only where the DNA matches it firmly. The size of a clone is reported for some rows only, either as once, few or many, or as a class for expanded clones.

>TRBJ2-7|TRBD2|16|TRBV3-1/TRBV3-2|-
TGTGCCAGCAGCCAAACCAGCGGGAGTGGGATGTACGAGCAGTACTTC
CASSQTSGSGMYEQYF
>TRBJ2-1|TRBD2|16|TRBV7-2|-
TGTGCCAGCAGCTCCCCGGCGGGAGCAACCTACAATGAGCAGTTCTTC
CASSSPAGATYNEQFF
>TRBJ2-2|-|14|TRBV27|-
TGTGCCAGCAGTCGAGGTTGGGACACCGGGGAGCTGTTTTTT
CASSRGWDTGELFF
>TRBJ1-1|TRBD1|18|TRBV3-1/TRBV3-2|-
TGTGCCAGCAGTACACAGCGCCGACAGGGTGGATTGCTCCGCGAAGCTTTCTTT
CASSTQRRQGGLLREAFF
>TRBJ2-1|-|14|TRBV18|-
TGTGCCAGCTCACCACTTGCACAGGGTGGTGAGCAGTTCTTC
CASSPLAQGGEQFF
>TRBJ2-3|-|15|TRBV6-5|-
TGTGCCAGCAGTTACGGTCAGATACGCACAGATACGCAGTATTTT
CASSYGQIRTDTQYF
>TRBJ1-2|-|14|TRBV5-4|-
TGTGCCAGCAGCCCCGTCGGACAGATCTATGGCTACACCTTC
CASSPVGQIYGYTF
>TRBJ2-1|TRBD2|14|TRBV3-1/TRBV3-2|-
TGTGCCAGCAGCCAGACTAGCGGGAGCTATGAGCAGTTCTTC
CASSQTSGSYEQFF
>TRBJ2-2|TRBD1|14|TRBV2|-
TGTGCCAGCGCCGGGACAGGCCTCACCGGGGAGCTGTTTTTT
CASAGTGLTGELFF
>TRBJ1-6|-|14|TRBV9|-
TGTGCCAGCAGCGCCCGTGTGTCTAATTCACCCCTCCACTTT
CASSARVSNSPLHF
>TRBJ2-5|-|13|TRBV24-1|-
TGTGCCACCAGCCGGACACCCCAAGAGACCCAGTACTTC
CATSRTPQETQYF
>TRBJ2-7|TRBD1|14|TRBV7-9|-
TGTGCCAGCAGCGTACGACAGGGGGCTCGCGAGCAGTACTTC
CASSVRQGAREQYF
>TRBJ2-1|TRBD2|16|TRBV7-8|-
TGTGCCAGCAGCTTAGCGCGATCCGGGAGGGACAATGAGCAGTTCTTC
CASSLARSGRDNEQFF
>TRBJ1-5|-|13|TRBV4-2|-
TGTGCCAGCAGCAAATCTAGCGGGGAACCCCAGCATTTT
CASSKSSGEPQHF
>TRBJ2-3|-|14|TRBV7-2|-
TGTGCCAGCAGCTTAGCTCTCCGCACAGATACGCAGTATTTT
CASSLALRTDTQYF
>TRBJ2-2|-|14|TRBV11-3|-
TGTGCCAGCAGCCTGGGACAGAACACCGGGGAGCTGTTTTTT
CASSLGQNTGELFF
>TRBJ1-5|TRBD1|16|TRBV28|-
TGTGCCAGCAGTCTCTATCACAGGGGTGGGCATCAGCCCCAGCATTTT
CASSLYHRGGHQPQHF
>TRBJ2-1|-|16|TRBV6-2/TRBV6-3|few
TGTGCCAGCAGTTACAGGGACACGCAAAGTTACAATGAGCAGTTCTTC
CASSYRDTQSYNEQFF
>TRBJ1-6|-|14|TRBV28|-
TGTGCCAGCAGCCTAAAGGACAGTATGACACCCCTCCACTTT
CASSLKDSMTPLHF
>TRBJ2-7|TRBD2|13|TRBV5-1|-
TGCGCCAGCGGGAGGGACGGGACCTACGAGCAGTACTTC
CASGRDGTYEQYF
>TRBJ2-7|TRBD2|14|TRBV27|-
TGTGCCAGCAGTTTCGGGGGGGTAAGGTACGAGCAGTACTTC
CASSFGGVRYEQYF
>TRBJ1-5|-|14|TRBV2|-
TGTGCCAGCAACCAGAACCAGCGGTATCAGCCCCAGCATTTT
CASNQNQRYQPQHF
>TRBJ2-2|TRBD2|19|TRBV7-6|-
TGTGCCAGCAGCCCCCCCTACCCGGGACTAGCGGGGAACACCGGGGAGCTGTTTTTT
CASSPPYPGLAGNTGELFF
>TRBJ1-1|-|14|TRBV5-1|-
TGCGCCAGCAGCCCGGGACACCAGAACACTGAAGCTTTCTTT
CASSPGHQNTEAFF
>TRBJ1-3|TRBD1|13|TRBV9|-
TGTGCGAGTCAGGGGGCGCCAGGAAACACCATATATTTT
CASQGAPGNTIYF
>TRBJ1-4|-|16|TRBV19|once
TGTGCCAGTAGTATGAGGACACCCTTAAGGATGGAAAAACTGTTTTTT
CASSMRTPLRMEKLFF
>TRBJ1-5|-|12|TRBV12-3/TRBV12-4|-
TGTGCCAGCAGTGGGGGGTATCAGCCCCAGCATTTT
CASSGGYQPQHF
>TRBJ2-3|-|12|TRBV10-2|-
TGCGCCAGCAGCCCGGGCACAGATACGCAGTATTTT
CASSPGTDTQYF
>TRBJ2-5|TRBD2|18|TRBV6-2/TRBV6-3|-
TGTGCCAGCAGTCAAGGACTAGCGGGGAGACAACTGAGAGAGACCCAGTACTTC
CASSQGLAGRQLRETQYF
>TRBJ1-4|-|17|TRBV7-2|-
TGTGCCAGCAGCCGTCAGGTTACAGTTGCAACTAATGAAAAACTGTTTTTT
CASSRQVTVATNEKLFF
>TRBJ2-7|TRBD2|16|TRBV28|-
TGTGCCAGCAGTTGGGGGGGAAGCGGGTCTAGATACGAGCAGTACTTC
CASSWGGSGSRYEQYF